The rows below give T cell receptor beta chains drawn from one sample of a study of blood T cell repertoires in COVID-19. Assay: immunoSEQ multiplex PCR; the TCRdb copy retains only in-frame clones and omits some. The sample has 300,000 to 400,000 clones, 88% seen once. Input material: peripheral blood. The receptors shown here come from a woman in her 70s with COVID-19, enrolled during active disease. CDR3s include the opening cysteine and the closing phenylalanine or tryptophan. The D gene is left open where the match is weak.

d_call j_call v_call cdr3_length cdr3_nt cdr3_aa
NA TRBJ1-5 TRBV28 13 TGTGCCAGCCGACCTCCAGGGAATCAGCCCCAGCATTTT CASRPPGNQPQHF
NA TRBJ1-1 TRBV10-1 16 TGCGCCAGCAGTGAGGGCAGGGACTACCAGAACACTGAAGCTTTCTTT CASSEGRDYQNTEAFF
NA TRBJ2-6 TRBV6-2/TRBV6-3 16 TGTGCCAGCAGTTACCCTAAGGGGGCTGGGGCCAACGTCCTGACTTTC CASSYPKGAGANVLTF
NA TRBJ1-1 TRBV2 14 TGTGCCAGCAGTGTGTCGGGGGGAGACACTGAAGCTTTCTTT CASSVSGGDTEAFF
NA TRBJ1-1 TRBV30 14 TGTGCCTGGAGTGACCCTTACAGAGCCACTGAAGCTTTCTTT CAWSDPYRATEAFF
TRBD1 TRBJ2-5 TRBV24-1 14 TGTGCCACCAGTGAAGGGACAGGTTGGGGGACCCAGTACTTC CATSEGTGWGTQYF
NA TRBJ2-5 TRBV5-1 13 TGCGCCAGCAGCTTCCTAGGTTGGGAGACCCAGTACTTC CASSFLGWETQYF
TRBD2 TRBJ2-3 TRBV11-2 16 TGTGCCAGCAGCTCACCGGGACTAGCGGGGTTAGATACGCAGTATTTT CASSSPGLAGLDTQYF
TRBD1 TRBJ1-2 TRBV9 15 TGTGCCAGCAGCTTAAGGGACAGGGGTAACTATGGCTACACCTTC CASSLRDRGNYGYTF
TRBD1 TRBJ2-1 TRBV18 16 TGTGCCAGCTCACCAAGTCTGGGACAGGGTTTAGCTGAGCAGTTCTTC CASSPSLGQGLAEQFF
TRBD2 TRBJ2-5 TRBV7-8 16 TGTGCCAGCAGCTTAGGAGGACTAGCGGGGGGAGAGACCCAGTACTTC CASSLGGLAGGETQYF